This is a list of T cell receptor beta chains from one sample in a study of blood T cell repertoires in COVID-19. The method was immunoSEQ multiplex PCR; TCRdb's version includes in-frame clones alone and lacks a portion of them. The top ten hold under 20% of the sample, which has some 120,000 clones, around nine tenths seen once. Sequenced sample: peripheral blood. The receptor set was obtained from a human donor with acute or convalescent COVID-19. The donor label of this sample is uncertain. Each CDR3 is given with its conserved first and last residue. Each record gives: J gene, D gene, V gene, clone size, CDR3 protein, CDR3 DNA. D genes are given only for firm matches. A clone size is listed for some rows: how often the clone was seen (once, few, many), or a class if it is expanded.

J: TRBJ1-5; D: .; V: TRBV7-2; size: .; CDR3: CASSLFAGNSNQPQHF; DNA: TGTGCCAGCAGCTTATTCGCAGGGAATAGCAATCAGCCCCAGCATTTT
J: TRBJ2-7; D: TRBD1; V: TRBV5-6; size: .; CDR3: CASSYRQGHYYEQYF; DNA: TGTGCCAGCAGCTACCGACAGGGGCATTACTACGAGCAGTACTTC
J: TRBJ1-4; D: .; V: TRBV4-1; size: .; CDR3: CASTTDITDEKLFF; DNA: TGCGCCAGCACCACGGACATCACCGATGAAAAACTGTTTTTT
J: TRBJ2-1; D: TRBD2; V: TRBV7-8; size: .; CDR3: CASRPTSGSFYEQFF; DNA: TGTGCCAGCAGGCCGACTAGCGGGTCATTCTATGAGCAGTTCTTC
J: TRBJ1-3; D: TRBD1; V: TRBV5-5; size: .; CDR3: CASSLQGHTIYF; DNA: TGTGCCAGCAGCCTACAGGGGCACACCATATATTTT
J: TRBJ2-7; D: TRBD1; V: TRBV28; size: once; CDR3: CASRRGSRRQGNNNEQYF; DNA: TGTGCCAGCAGACGAGGTTCTCGAAGACAGGGGAATAACAACGAGCAGTACTTC
J: TRBJ1-2; D: .; V: TRBV19; size: .; CDR3: CASSPGDYGYTF; DNA: TGTGCCAGTAGTCCGGGAGACTATGGCTACACCTTC
J: TRBJ1-6; D: .; V: TRBV3-1/TRBV3-2; size: .; CDR3: CASSQVRGSAPLHF; DNA: TGTGCCAGCAGCCAAGTGCGGGGGTCAGCACCCCTCCACTTT
J: TRBJ1-2; D: TRBD1; V: TRBV27; size: once; CDR3: CASSLWGTAAGYGYTF; DNA: TGTGCCAGCAGTTTATGGGGGACAGCCGCTGGCTATGGCTACACCTTC
J: TRBJ1-1; D: TRBD1; V: TRBV15; size: once; CDR3: CATSKRSGQGEEAFF; DNA: TGTGCCACCAGCAAAAGAAGCGGACAGGGGGAAGAAGCTTTCTTT
J: TRBJ2-7; D: TRBD2; V: TRBV12-3/TRBV12-4; size: .; CDR3: CASSPGLSYEQYF; DNA: TGTGCCAGCAGCCCGGGACTATCCTACGAGCAGTACTTC
J: TRBJ1-2; D: TRBD1; V: TRBV2; size: .; CDR3: CASSDIRDRSQF; DNA: TGTGCCAGCAGTGATATTCGGGACAGATCGCAATTC
J: TRBJ2-3; D: .; V: TRBV6-6; size: .; CDR3: CASSYLRLGQDTQYF; DNA: TGTGCCAGCAGTTACCTTAGACTAGGCCAAGATACGCAGTATTTT
J: TRBJ1-1; D: .; V: TRBV7-2; size: once; CDR3: CASSGRGWDTEAFF; DNA: TGTGCCAGCAGCGGAAGGGGATGGGACACTGAAGCTTTCTTT
J: TRBJ1-3; D: TRBD1; V: TRBV5-1; size: .; CDR3: CASSFGQGRGNTIYF; DNA: TGCGCCAGCAGCTTCGGACAGGGGAGGGGAAACACCATATATTTT
J: TRBJ1-6; D: .; V: TRBV6-5; size: .; CDR3: CASSSTVNSPLHF; DNA: TGTGCCAGCAGTTCAACGGTGAATTCACCCCTCCACTTT
J: TRBJ1-5; D: .; V: TRBV5-1; size: .; CDR3: CASSLAGDQPQHF; DNA: TGCGCCAGCAGCTTGGCCGGGGATCAGCCCCAGCATTTT
J: TRBJ1-3; D: .; V: TRBV15; size: .; CDR3: CATSVGGSQAGNTIYF; DNA: TGTGCCACCAGCGTGGGTGGCTCACAGGCTGGAAACACCATATATTTT
J: TRBJ1-5; D: TRBD1; V: TRBV6-5; size: .; CDR3: CASSPAGQLYQPQHF; DNA: TGTGCCAGCTCCCCCGCGGGACAGCTTTATCAGCCCCAGCATTTT
J: TRBJ1-2; D: .; V: TRBV30; size: .; CDR3: CAWITGFYGYTF; DNA: TGTGCCTGGATTACAGGGTTCTATGGCTACACCTTC
J: TRBJ2-5; D: TRBD1; V: TRBV15; size: .; CDR3: CATSRERDRAETQYF; DNA: TGTGCCACCAGCAGGGAGCGGGACAGGGCGGAGACCCAGTACTTC
J: TRBJ2-7; D: TRBD1; V: TRBV5-1; size: .; CDR3: CASSLGETGTEQYF; DNA: TGCGCCAGCAGCTTGGGGGAGACAGGGACCGAGCAGTACTTC
J: TRBJ1-4; D: .; V: TRBV19; size: .; CDR3: CASSPGLTTNEKLFF; DNA: TGTGCCAGTAGTCCAGGCCTGACAACTAATGAAAAACTGTTTTTT
J: TRBJ2-7; D: .; V: TRBV6-5; size: .; CDR3: CASSPQGGGYEQYF; DNA: TGTGCCAGCAGTCCCCAGGGGGGCGGTTACGAGCAGTACTTC
J: TRBJ2-1; D: TRBD2; V: TRBV28; size: .; CDR3: CASSIGTSGFYNEQFF; DNA: TGTGCCAGCAGTATAGGGACTAGCGGTTTCTACAATGAGCAGTTCTTC
J: TRBJ2-2; D: .; V: TRBV5-6; size: .; CDR3: CASSFGLTGELFF; DNA: TGTGCCAGCAGCTTCGGGTTAACCGGGGAGCTGTTTTTT
J: TRBJ2-3; D: TRBD2; V: TRBV28; size: .; CDR3: CASSSIQGLAATDTQYF; DNA: TGTGCCAGCAGTTCAATCCAGGGACTAGCGGCCACAGATACGCAGTATTTT
J: TRBJ2-1; D: .; V: TRBV28; size: .; CDR3: CASSPVDSPYNEQFF; DNA: TGTGCCAGCAGTCCTGTGGACTCTCCCTACAATGAGCAGTTCTTC
J: TRBJ1-5; D: .; V: TRBV19; size: .; CDR3: CASSPTGTPINQPQHF; DNA: TGTGCCAGTAGTCCTACCGGGACACCAATCAATCAGCCCCAGCATTTT
J: TRBJ2-1; D: .; V: TRBV6-6; size: .; CDR3: CASSYAASINEQFF; DNA: TGTGCCAGCAGTTATGCTGCTAGTATCAATGAGCAGTTCTTC
J: TRBJ2-3; D: .; V: TRBV27; size: .; CDR3: CASSRPRDTQYF; DNA: TGTGCCAGCTCCCGTCCACGGGATACGCAGTATTTT
J: TRBJ2-7; D: .; V: TRBV11-1; size: .; CDR3: CASSPGWMVRYEQYF; DNA: TGTGCCAGCAGCCCAGGGTGGATGGTTCGCTACGAGCAGTACTTC